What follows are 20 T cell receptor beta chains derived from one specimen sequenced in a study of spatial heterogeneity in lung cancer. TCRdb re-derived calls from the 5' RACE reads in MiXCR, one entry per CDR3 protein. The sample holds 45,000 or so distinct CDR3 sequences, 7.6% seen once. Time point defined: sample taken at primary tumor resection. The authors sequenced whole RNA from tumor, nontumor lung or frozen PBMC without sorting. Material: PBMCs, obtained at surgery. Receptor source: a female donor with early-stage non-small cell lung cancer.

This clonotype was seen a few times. CDR3 coding DNA: TGTGCCAGCTCACCAGACACTAGCGGGAGCACAGATACGCAGTATTTT. Its protein product is CASSPDTSGSTDTQYF. J is TRBJ2-3 and V is TRBV18; 9 positions match TRBD2. The germline V gene has CDR1 KGHSH and CDR2 LQKENI. V trimming: 2 bases; J trimming: 0 bases; junction bases outside the gene matches: 3. This CDR3 region has 16 residues.

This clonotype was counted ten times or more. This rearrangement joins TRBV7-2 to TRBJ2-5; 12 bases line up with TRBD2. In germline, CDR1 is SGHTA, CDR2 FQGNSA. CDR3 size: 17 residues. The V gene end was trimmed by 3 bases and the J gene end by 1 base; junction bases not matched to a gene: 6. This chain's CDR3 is CASSFTLAGGLQETQYF. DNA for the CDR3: TGTGCCAGCAGCTTTACACTAGCGGGGGGCCTCCAAGAGACCCAGTACTTC.

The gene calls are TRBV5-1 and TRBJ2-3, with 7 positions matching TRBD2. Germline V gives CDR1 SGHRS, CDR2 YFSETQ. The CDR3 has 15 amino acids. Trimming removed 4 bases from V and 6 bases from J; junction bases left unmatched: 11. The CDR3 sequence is CASSTSGDSLDTQYF. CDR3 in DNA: TGCGCCAGCAGCACAAGCGGGGACTCACTCGATACGCAGTATTTT.

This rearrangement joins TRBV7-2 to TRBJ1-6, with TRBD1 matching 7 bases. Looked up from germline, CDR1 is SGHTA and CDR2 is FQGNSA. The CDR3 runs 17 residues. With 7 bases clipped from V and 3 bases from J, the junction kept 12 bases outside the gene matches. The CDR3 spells CASNGPKGAHYNSPLHF. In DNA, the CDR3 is TGTGCCAGCAACGGACCCAAGGGGGCCCACTATAATTCACCCCTCCACTTT.

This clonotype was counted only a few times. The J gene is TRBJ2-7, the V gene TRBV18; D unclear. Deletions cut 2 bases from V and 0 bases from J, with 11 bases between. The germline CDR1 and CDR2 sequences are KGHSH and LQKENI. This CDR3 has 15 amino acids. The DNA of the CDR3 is TGTGCCAGCTCACCATTATCAGGTCGCTCCTACGAGCAGTACTTC. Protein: CASSPLSGRSYEQYF.

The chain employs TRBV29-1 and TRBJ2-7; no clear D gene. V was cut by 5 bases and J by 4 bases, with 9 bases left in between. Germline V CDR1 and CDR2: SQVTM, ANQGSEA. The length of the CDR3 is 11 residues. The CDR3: CSVSSAYEQYF. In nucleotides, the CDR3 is TGCAGCGTTTCTTCAGCTTACGAGCAGTACTTC.

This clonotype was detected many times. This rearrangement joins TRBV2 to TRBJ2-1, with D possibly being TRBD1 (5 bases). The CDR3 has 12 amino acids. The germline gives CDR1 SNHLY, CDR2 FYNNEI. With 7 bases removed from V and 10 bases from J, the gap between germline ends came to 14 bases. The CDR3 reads CASKGASIEQFF. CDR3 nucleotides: TGTGCCAGCAAAGGGGCTAGTATCGAGCAGTTCTTC.

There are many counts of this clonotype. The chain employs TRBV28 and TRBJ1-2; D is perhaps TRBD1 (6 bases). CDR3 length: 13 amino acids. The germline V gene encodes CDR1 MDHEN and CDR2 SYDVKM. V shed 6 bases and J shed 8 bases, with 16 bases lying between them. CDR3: CASSPGGARGYTF. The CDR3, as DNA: TGTGCCAGCAGCCCCGGGGGGGCGCGGGGCTACACCTTC.

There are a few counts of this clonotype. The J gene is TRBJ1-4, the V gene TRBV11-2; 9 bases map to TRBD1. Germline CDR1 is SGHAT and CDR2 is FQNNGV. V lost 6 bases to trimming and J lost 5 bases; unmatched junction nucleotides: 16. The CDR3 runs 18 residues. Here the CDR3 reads CASSTGGWRGFGNEKLFF. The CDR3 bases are TGTGCCAGCAGTACAGGGGGCTGGAGAGGTTTTGGCAATGAAAAACTGTTTTTT.

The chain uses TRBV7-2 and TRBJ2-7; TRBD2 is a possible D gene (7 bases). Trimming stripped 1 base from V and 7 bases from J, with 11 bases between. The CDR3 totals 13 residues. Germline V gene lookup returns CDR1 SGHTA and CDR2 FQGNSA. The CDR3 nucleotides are TGTGCCAGCAGCTTAGAGGGGGGGCGAGAGCAGTACTTC. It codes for CASSLEGGREQYF.

The CDR3 spells CASRRVNEAFF. CDR3 bases: TGTGCCAGCCGACGTGTTAATGAAGCTTTCTTT. This sequence joins TRBV7-2 and TRBJ1-1; D is unclear. The CDR3 is made up of 11 amino acids. V was trimmed by 8 bases and J by 7 bases, leaving 11 bases between them. Per the germline V gene, CDR1 is SGHTA and CDR2 is FQGNSA.

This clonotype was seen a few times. The CDR3 is CASSRTPPGQGLNSPLHF. The CDR3, as DNA: TGCGCCAGCAGCCGCACCCCCCCCGGACAGGGTCTTAATTCACCCCTCCACTTT. The chain is built from TRBV4-3 and TRBJ1-6; 8 bases are a match to TRBD1. This CDR3 contains 18 residues. The junction had 14 bases not matched to a gene; V was cut back by 4 bases and J by 6 bases. CDR1 is LGHNA, CDR2 YSLEER, per germline.

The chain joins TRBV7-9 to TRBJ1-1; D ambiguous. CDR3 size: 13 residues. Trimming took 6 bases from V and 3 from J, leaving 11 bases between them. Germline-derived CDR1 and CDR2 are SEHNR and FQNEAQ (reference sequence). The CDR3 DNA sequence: TGTGCCAGCAGTAACGGGGTGTACACTGAAGCTTTCTTT. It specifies CASSNGVYTEAFF.

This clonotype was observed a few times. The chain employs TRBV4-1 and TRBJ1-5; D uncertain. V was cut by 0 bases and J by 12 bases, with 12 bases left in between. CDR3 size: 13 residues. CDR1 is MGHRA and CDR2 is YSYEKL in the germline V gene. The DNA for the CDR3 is TGCGCCAGCAGCCAAGACGCCGGGAGCGGCCAGCATTTT. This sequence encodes CASSQDAGSGQHF.

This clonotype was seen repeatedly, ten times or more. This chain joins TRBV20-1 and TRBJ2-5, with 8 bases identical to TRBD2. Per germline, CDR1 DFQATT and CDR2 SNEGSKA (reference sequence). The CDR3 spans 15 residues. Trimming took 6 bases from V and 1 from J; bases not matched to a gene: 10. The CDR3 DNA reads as TGCAGTGCACCTCCTCCCGGGACTAGCCAAGAGACCCAGTACTTC. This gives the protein CSAPPPGTSQETQYF.

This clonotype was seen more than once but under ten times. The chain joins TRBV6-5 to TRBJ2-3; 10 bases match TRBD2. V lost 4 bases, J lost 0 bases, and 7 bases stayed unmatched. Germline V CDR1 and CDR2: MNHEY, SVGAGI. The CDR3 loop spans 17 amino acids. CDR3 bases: TGTGCCAGCAGTTCGGGCAGCGGGGGGGCTAGCACAGATACGCAGTATTTT. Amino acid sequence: CASSSGSGGASTDTQYF.

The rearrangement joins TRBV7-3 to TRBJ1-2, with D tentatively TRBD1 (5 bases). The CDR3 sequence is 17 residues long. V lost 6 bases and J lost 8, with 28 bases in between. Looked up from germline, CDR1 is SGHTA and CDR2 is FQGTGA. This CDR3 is CASSPAGRGSVGGGYTF. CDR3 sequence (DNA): TGTGCCAGCAGTCCCGCGGGCCGCGGGAGCGTCGGGGGGGGCTACACCTTC.

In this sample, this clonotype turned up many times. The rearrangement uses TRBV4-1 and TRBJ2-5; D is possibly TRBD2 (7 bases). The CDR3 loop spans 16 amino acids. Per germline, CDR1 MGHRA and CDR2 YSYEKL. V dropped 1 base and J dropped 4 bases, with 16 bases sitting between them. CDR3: CASSQVGGPGGETQYF. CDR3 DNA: TGCGCCAGCAGCCAAGTCGGGGGGCCCGGAGGAGAGACCCAGTACTTC.

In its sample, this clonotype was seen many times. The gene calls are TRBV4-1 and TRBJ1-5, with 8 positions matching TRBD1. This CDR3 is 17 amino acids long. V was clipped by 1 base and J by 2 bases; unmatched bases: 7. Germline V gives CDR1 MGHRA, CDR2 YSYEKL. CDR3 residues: CASSQAQGAGGNQPQHF. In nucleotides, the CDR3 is TGCGCCAGCAGCCAAGCTCAGGGGGCGGGGGGCAATCAGCCCCAGCATTTT.

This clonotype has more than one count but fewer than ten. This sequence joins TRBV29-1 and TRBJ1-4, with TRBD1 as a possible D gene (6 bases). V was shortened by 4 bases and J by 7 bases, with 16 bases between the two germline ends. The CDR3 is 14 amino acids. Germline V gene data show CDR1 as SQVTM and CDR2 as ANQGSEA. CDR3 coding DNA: TGCAGCGTTGCCAACAGGGCGAGGAGTGAAAAACTGTTTTTT. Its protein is CSVANRARSEKLFF.